The clone carrying this T cell receptor (beta chain) was seen only once. Its target is unknown. Healthy bone marrow donors made up the cohort. The data were obtained in a study of cytomegalovirus exposure and HLA in healthy donors. Germline CDR1 and CDR2: SGHRS and YFSETQ. The length of the CDR3 is 18 residues. V was pared by 4 bases and J by 0 bases, with 20 bases between. Study-wide results and caveats: Later work showed greater clonal expansion in HLA-associated TCR beta chains than in equally common others.

PCR was performed using 60 Vbeta and 13 Jbeta primers. Clones were sequenced by immunoSEQ multiplex PCR, and TCRdb holds only the in-frame ones, with some missing. Of some 130,000 clones listed, about 80% are singletons. Sequenced material: PBMCs. This TCR was sampled from a man between 18 and 29 years old in good health and CMV-seronegative. The V gene is TRBV5-1, the J gene TRBJ2-1; maybe TRBD2 (6 bases). The CDR3 region has the DNA TGCGCCAGCAGCCAGACCCCCGGAGGGGCGATCTCCTACAATGAGCAGTTCTTC. Its translation is CASSQTPGGAISYNEQFF.